This T cell receptor (beta chain) is from a study of early T cells in non-severe SARS-CoV-2 infection. This clonotype was recorded at least ten times. This CDR3 spans 14 amino acids. Germline V gene data show CDR1 as MNHEY and CDR2 as SMNVEV (reference sequence). V lost 3 bases and J lost 3, with 10 bases in between. MiXCR was run by TCRdb on the 5' RACE reads, yielding one entry per CDR3 protein. The sample carries 70,000 to 85,000 distinct CDR3 sequences, roughly 5.3% recorded once. The sample here was whole blood, taken at baseline. The chain recombines TRBV27 with TRBJ2-3, with TRBD1 as a possible D gene (6 bases). This sequence was found in an adult who was a healthcare worker with PCR-confirmed SARS-CoV-2 infection or an uninfected control (not recorded which). The CDR3 protein is CASSLGTGTDTQYF. DNA of the CDR3: TGTGCCAGCAGTTTGGGAACAGGGACAGATACGCAGTATTTT.